This T cell receptor (beta chain) appears in the sequencing data of a study of cytomegalovirus exposure and HLA in healthy donors. The study's findings and limits: It was fewer than 200 TCR beta chains that were listed as cytomegalovirus-associated. Reports indicated that the classifier achieved high specificity and sensitivity in diagnosing cytomegalovirus status. Rarity characterized most TCR sequences, yet some public TCRs appeared in many donors.

Per the germline V gene, CDR1 is SGDLS and CDR2 is YYNGEE. The CDR3 spans 11 residues. V lost 4 bases and J 3 bases, leaving 5 bases between the germline ends. TCRdb's copy holds only in-frame clones and misses some; the assay was immunoSEQ multiplex PCR. The sample lists about 360,000 clones; approximately 90% were seen once. This clone was seen only once. What it recognizes is unknown. V is TRBV9 and J is TRBJ2-7; possibly TRBD2 for D (5 bases). Sequenced material: PBMCs. The sequence came from a woman aged 18-30 years in good health and CMV-seronegative. The CDR3: CASSRGYEQYF. The CDR3 DNA reads TGTGCCAGCAGCCGGGGCTACGAGCAGTACTTC. The whole variable domain, filled in from reference TRBV9 and TRBJ2-7, reads DSGVTQTPKHLITATGQRVTLRCSPRSGDLSVYWYQQSLDQGLQFLIQYYNGEERAKGNILERFSAQQFPDLHSELNLSSLELGDSALYFCASSRGYEQYFGPGTRLTVT.